This TCR beta chain was captured in a study of blood T cell repertoires in COVID-19. Libraries were prepared by immunoSEQ multiplex PCR; TCRdb keeps only in-frame clonotypes and omits some of them. The sample records around 450,000 clones, 80% to 90% being singletons. Sequencing input: peripheral blood. The receptor's source is a woman aged 25 to 39 with acute or convalescent COVID-19.

The CDR3 DNA sequence: TGTGCCACCCTACCCCAACAGGGCAGCCGCAATCAGCCCCAGCATTTT. Encoded protein: CATLPQQGSRNQPQHF. The chain uses TRBV28 and TRBJ1-5, with a tentative D call TRBD1 (6 bases). Trimming took 10 bases from V and 2 from J, leaving 21 bases between them. Germline V CDR1 and CDR2: MDHEN, SYDVKM. CDR3 length: 16 amino acids.